The rows below give T cell receptor beta chains drawn from one sample of a study of cytomegalovirus exposure and HLA in healthy donors. Libraries were prepared by immunoSEQ multiplex PCR; TCRdb keeps only in-frame clonotypes and omits some of them. The table includes around 150,000 clones, less than 85% detected once. Material for sequencing was PBMCs. These receptors all stem from a man aged 45-65 years in good health and CMV-seropositive. CDR3s include the opening cysteine and the closing phenylalanine or tryptophan. D genes are given only for firm matches. For some rows the clone size is stated as once, few or many, or as a class when expanded; others skip it.

TRBV28,TRBD2,NA,CASSLYGASGLYEQYF
TRBV18,TRBD2,NA,CASSPKSGTYNEQFF
TRBV6-1,NA,NA,CASSVGQGTDTQYF
TRBV6-1,TRBD2,NA,CASSAMAGVAEQFF
TRBV28,NA,NA,CASSLKAEGLSTDTQYF
TRBV30,TRBD1,NA,CAWQSGTGDEKLFF
TRBV9,TRBD1,NA,CASSVGTGVGYGYTF
TRBV5-1,TRBD1,NA,CASSSGTGGGGYTF
TRBV10-3,NA,NA,CAISFTSRAYNEQFF
TRBV7-9,TRBD1,NA,CASSLMGQGVFFYGYTF
TRBV6-1,TRBD2,NA,CASSSAGVGTDTQYF
TRBV28,NA,NA,CASSFREYGYTF
TRBV11-2,NA,NA,CASSPRTVGRYGYTF
TRBV19,NA,NA,CASRGLSANTGELFF
TRBV18,NA,NA,CASSPLGLPEQFF
TRBV12-5,NA,once,CVPYWARGAYEQYF
TRBV28,NA,once,CASSLDGGVQETQYF
TRBV5-6,TRBD2,NA,CASSQRPGGTGNEQFF
TRBV2,TRBD1,NA,CASSRTGVTEAFF
TRBV5-6,TRBD1,NA,CASSSLGQGADNEQFF
TRBV7-9,NA,NA,CASSPRTLAYEQYF
TRBV7-3,TRBD1,NA,CASSTGQGYGYTF
TRBV2,NA,NA,CASRVGSNSPLHF
TRBV7-9,NA,NA,CASSSSTGSYGYTF
TRBV9,NA,once,CASSVGGSENIQYF
TRBV7-8,NA,NA,CASSLRQPYEQYF
TRBV28,NA,few,CASSFPLHSSSYEQYF
TRBV7-9,TRBD1,once,CASSSRGRADTQYF
TRBV28,NA,NA,CASSGQSNQPQHF